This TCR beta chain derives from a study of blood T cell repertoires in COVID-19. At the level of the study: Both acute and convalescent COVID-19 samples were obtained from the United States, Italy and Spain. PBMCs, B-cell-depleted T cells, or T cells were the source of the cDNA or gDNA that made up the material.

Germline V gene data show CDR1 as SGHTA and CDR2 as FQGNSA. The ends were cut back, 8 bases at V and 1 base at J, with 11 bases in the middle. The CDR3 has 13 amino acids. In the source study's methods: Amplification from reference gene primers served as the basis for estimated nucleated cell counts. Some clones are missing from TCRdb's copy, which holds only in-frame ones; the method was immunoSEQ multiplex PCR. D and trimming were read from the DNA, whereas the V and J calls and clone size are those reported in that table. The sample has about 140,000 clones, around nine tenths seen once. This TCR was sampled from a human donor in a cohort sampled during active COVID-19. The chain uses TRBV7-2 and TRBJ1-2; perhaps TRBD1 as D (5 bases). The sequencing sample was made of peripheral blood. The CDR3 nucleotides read TGTGCCAGCCGCCCGGGGGTTAACTATGGCTACACCTTC. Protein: CASRPGVNYGYTF.